Following are 5 T cell receptor beta chains from one sample sequenced in a study of cytomegalovirus exposure and HLA in healthy donors. The PCR made use of 60 Vbeta and 13 Jbeta primers. This table comes from immunoSEQ multiplex PCR, and its TCRdb copy is limited to in-frame clones, with some not included. This table has more than 100,000 clones, approximately 80% appearing once. The specimen sequenced was PBMCs. The receptors were gathered from a man aged 50 or older in good health and CMV-seronegative.

The rearrangement joins TRBV5-4 to TRBJ1-5; D ambiguous. V gave up 0 bases and J gave up 1 base, with 8 bases separating them. In germline, CDR1 is SGHNT, CDR2 YYREEE (reference sequence). The CDR3 extends over 15 amino acids. For the CDR3, the DNA is TGTGCCAGCAGCTTGGAGCCAACCAGCAATCAGCCCCAGCATTTT. This codes for CASSLEPTSNQPQHF.

This chain joins TRBV11-3 and TRBJ2-7; 8 bases match TRBD1. Germline loops: CDR1 SGHNT, CDR2 YENEEA. V trimming: 1 base; J trimming: 3 bases; junction bases outside the gene matches: 8. The CDR3 loop spans 16 amino acids. The CDR3 spells CASSLADRVIGYEQYF. CDR3 sequence (DNA): TGTGCCAGCAGCTTAGCGGACAGGGTTATTGGCTACGAGCAGTACTTC.

Comments on this clone: Sequence at one end of the junction differs from germline and may be a read error. The chain recombines TRBV15 with TRBJ1-1; D is perhaps TRBD1 (6 bases). The germline V gene encodes CDR1 LNHNV and CDR2 YYDKDF (reference sequence). CDR3 length equals 15 residues. The CDR3 loop is CATSRDRGMNTEAFF. The CDR3 nucleotides read TGCGCCACCAGCAGAGATAGGGGGATGAACACTGAAGCTTTCTTT.

The chain employs TRBV6-5 and TRBJ2-5; 11 bases line up with TRBD2. The CDR3 loop spans 16 amino acids. With V trimmed by 2 bases and J by 5 bases, 7 bases remained unmatched. Germline V gene data show CDR1 as MNHEY and CDR2 as SVGAGI. The CDR3 coding sequence is TGTGCCAGCAGTTACCCCGGGACTAGCGGAGGGGAGACCCAGTACTTC. This gives the protein CASSYPGTSGGETQYF.

The rearrangement joins TRBV28 to TRBJ2-7, with TRBD1 identical over 9 bases. The CDR3 covers 14 residues. In germline, CDR1 is MDHEN, CDR2 SYDVKM. Unmatched junction bases numbered 6, after V lost 4 bases and J lost 5 bases. CDR3 in amino acids: CASSSGTGRDEQYF. CDR3 DNA sequence: TGTGCCAGCAGTTCGGGGACAGGGAGGGACGAGCAGTACTTC. Filled out from reference TRBV28 and TRBJ2-7, the complete variable domain reads DVKVTQSSRYLVKRTGEKVFLECVQDMDHENMFWYRQDPGLGLRLIYFSYDVKMKEKGDIPEGYSVSREKKERFSLILESASTNQTSMYLCASSSGTGRDEQYFGPGTRLTVT.